The 15 T cell receptor beta chains in this list originate from one sample, sequenced in a study of Graves' ophthalmopathy and Graves' hyperthyroidism. Researchers took RNA transcripts and amplified TCR beta CDR3 regions from them. In the first round, RT-PCR was carried out with HTBI primers, and a multiplex PCR formed the second round. TCRdb reprocessed the multiplex PCR reads via MiXCR and lists one record per CDR3 protein. Seen here are about 620,000 distinct CDR3 sequences, over 20% observed once, and the top ten hold around 7%. The sequenced material came from peripheral blood. The receptors here all came from a woman aged 18-29 years with stable Graves' hyperthyroidism. Some clones in this sample may be carry-over from other donors' samples.

This clonotype was counted at least ten times. The chain is built from TRBV5-1 and TRBJ1-2; no clear D. The V and J ends lost 0 bases and 0 bases respectively, with 9 bases between them. Germline V gives CDR1 SGHRS, CDR2 YFSETQ. CDR3 length: 15 residues. CDR3 loop: CASSLATDSNYGYTF. CDR3 coding DNA: TGCGCCAGCAGCTTGGCTACAGACTCTAACTATGGCTACACCTTC.

This clonotype was detected once. This chain connects TRBV6-1 to TRBJ1-5, with D uncertain. The CDR3 is made up of 17 amino acids. Trimming left V 1 base short and J 0 bases short, with 13 bases between. The germline gives CDR1 MNHNS, CDR2 SASEGT. CDR3 sequence: CASSEGAGGYSNQPQHF. CDR3 in DNA: TGTGCCAGCAGTGAAGGGGCAGGCGGATATAGCAATCAGCCCCAGCATTTT.

This clonotype showed up many times. This rearrangement joins TRBV11-2 to TRBJ2-1; maybe TRBD1 (6 bases). Trimming removed 7 bases at V and 0 bases at J, with 13 bases between. The CDR3 sequence is 15 residues long. Germline-derived CDR1 and CDR2 are SGHAT and FQNNGV. CDR3 protein: CASTPGTYSYNEQFF. CDR3 bases: TGTGCCAGCACCCCGGGGACATACTCCTACAATGAGCAGTTCTTC.

The J gene is TRBJ2-3, the V gene TRBV11-2; TRBD2 agrees at 10 bases. This CDR3 is built from 16 residues. Germline V gene data show CDR1 as SGHAT and CDR2 as FQNNGV. Germline trimming cut 4 bases from V and 4 bases from J; bases unmatched to any gene: 8. The CDR3: CASSYDSGGSSDTQYF. DNA for the CDR3: TGTGCCAGCAGCTACGATAGCGGGGGGTCTTCAGATACGCAGTATTTT.

On this clonotype itself: Its ends do not fully match the called genes, so a read error is possible. The gene calls are TRBV12-3 or TRBV12-4 and TRBJ2-5; D gene unclear. The CDR3 is 13 residues long. CDR3 sequence reads: CASSLGTRETQDF. The CDR3 bases are TGTGCCAGCAGTTTAGGTACACGAGAGACCCAGGACTTC.

This clonotype appeared many times. This chain joins TRBV28 and TRBJ2-5, with D maybe TRBD1 (5 bases). V lost 5 bases and J lost 2, with 12 bases in between. Germline V gives CDR1 MDHEN, CDR2 SYDVKM. CDR3 length: 14 amino acids. The CDR3 DNA reads TGTGCCAGCAGTCGGAATCAGGGTCAAGAGACCCAGTACTTC. Translated: CASSRNQGQETQYF.

V and J are TRBV19 and TRBJ1-2; no firm D call. Looked up from germline, CDR1 is LNHDA and CDR2 is SQIVND (reference sequence). V lost 3 bases to trimming and J lost 8 bases, with 10 bases between them. The CDR3 is 12 residues long. CDR3 sequence: CASSIQARGYTF. CDR3 in DNA: TGTGCCAGTAGTATTCAGGCTCGCGGCTACACCTTC.

This clonotype has only a few counts. The rearrangement uses TRBV19 and TRBJ2-7, with 11 bases matching TRBD1. This CDR3 is 15 amino acids long. V gave up 3 bases and J gave up 3 bases; unmatched junction bases: 4. Germline loops: CDR1 LNHDA, CDR2 SQIVND (reference sequence). The CDR3 region has the DNA TGTGCCAGTAGTATGGCCGGGACAGGGGGCTACGAGCAGTACTTC. This translates into CASSMAGTGGYEQYF.

This clonotype has a count of ten or more. For the CDR3, the DNA is TGTGCCAGCACAGGGGAGACCCAGTACTTC. It translates to CASTGETQYF. The chain recombines TRBV28 with TRBJ2-5, with TRBD1 as a possible D gene (5 bases). V was shortened by 7 bases and J by 5 bases, with 5 bases between the two germline ends. This CDR3 spans 10 amino acids. Germline assignment: CDR1 MDHEN and CDR2 SYDVKM. The full variable domain, its missing parts supplied by reference TRBV28 and TRBJ2-5, is DVKVTQSSRYLVKRTGEKVFLECVQDMDHENMFWYRQDPGLGLRLIYFSYDVKMKEKGDIPEGYSVSREKKERFSLILESASTNQTSMYLCASTGETQYFGPGTRLLVL.

This clonotype occurred many times. V and J are TRBV30 and TRBJ2-4, with a possible D match to TRBD2 (7 bases). CDR1 is GTSNPN, CDR2 SVGIG, per germline (reference sequence). V lost 4 bases and J lost 6, with 16 bases in between. The CDR3 runs 14 residues. This CDR3 is CAWTRRGAGNIQYF. The CDR3 bases are TGTGCCTGGACCCGTCGGGGGGCGGGAAACATTCAGTACTTC.

In its sample, this clonotype was seen many times. The V gene is TRBV28, the J gene TRBJ1-1; no reliable D call. The CDR3 runs 13 residues. Germline V CDR1 and CDR2: MDHEN, SYDVKM. Trimming left V 5 bases short and J 0 bases short, with 7 bases between. The DNA for the CDR3 is TGTGCCAGCAGTCAGATCATGAACACTGAAGCTTTCTTT. Its protein product is CASSQIMNTEAFF. The whole variable domain, filled in from reference TRBV28 and TRBJ1-1, reads DVKVTQSSRYLVKRTGEKVFLECVQDMDHENMFWYRQDPGLGLRLIYFSYDVKMKEKGDIPEGYSVSREKKERFSLILESASTNQTSMYLCASSQIMNTEAFFGQGTRLTVV.

Ten or more counts support this clonotype. V is TRBV6-1 and J is TRBJ2-2, with D tentatively TRBD1 (5 bases). Trimming cost V 1 base and J 4 bases, with 10 bases left between them. CDR3 length: 15 residues. The germline CDR1 and CDR2 sequences are MNHNS and SASEGT. The CDR3 is CASSEGQGRTGELFF. DNA for the CDR3: TGTGCCAGCAGTGAAGGGCAGGGTCGCACCGGGGAGCTGTTTTTT.

This clonotype was picked up many times. V is TRBV6-5 and J is TRBJ1-3; D remains ambiguous. This CDR3 has 16 residues. The V gene lost 1 base and the J gene lost 2 bases, with 12 bases spanning the gap. The germline V gene encodes CDR1 MNHEY and CDR2 SVGAGI. CDR3 in amino acids: CASSYYYGIPGNTIYF. The CDR3 DNA sequence: TGTGCCAGCAGTTACTACTACGGGATCCCTGGAAACACCATATATTTT.

This clonotype was counted at least ten times. The chain uses TRBV25-1 and TRBJ1-1, with D uncertain. The germline V gene has CDR1 MGHDK and CDR2 SYGVNS. Trimming removed 5 bases from V and 1 base from J, with 8 bases in between. This CDR3 has 13 amino acids. The CDR3 sequence: CASSYQRNTEAFF. The CDR3 DNA sequence: TGTGCCAGCAGTTATCAGAGGAACACTGAAGCTTTCTTT.

The chain uses TRBV27 and TRBJ2-2; 8 bases align to TRBD1. Germline V gene sequence: CDR1 MNHEY, CDR2 SMNVEV (reference sequence). Trimming at V came to 6 bases and at J to 1 base, leaving 7 bases not matched to a gene. This CDR3 contains 16 residues. CDR3 bases: TGTGCCAGCAGGCCCATTGGGACAGGGAACACCGGGGAGCTGTTTTTT. Its translation is CASRPIGTGNTGELFF.